Shown below are 18 T cell receptor beta chains from a single sample sequenced in a study of T-cell memory formation after mild COVID-19. TCRdb analysed the 5' RACE reads with MiXCR anew, one entry per CDR3 protein. Here the sample spans about 290,000 distinct CDR3 sequences, 15% being singletons. Sequencing was performed on PBMCs or a T cell subset sorted from them (not recorded which). These receptors came from a man aged 18 to 35 who had mild COVID-19 (a few samples of this study predate the infection). Cell type and time point are not known.

The sample holds a few counts of this clonotype. V gene TRBV5-1 combines with J gene TRBJ2-3; possibly TRBD1 for D (5 bases). Germline CDR1 and CDR2: SGHRS and YFSETQ. CDR3 size: 15 residues. V lost 3 bases, J lost 3 bases, and 14 bases lay in between. The chain's CDR3 is CASSSLGRRTDTQYF. For the CDR3, the DNA is TGCGCCAGCAGCTCCCTGGGGCGTAGGACAGATACGCAGTATTTT.

This clonotype was seen a single time. V gene TRBV20-1 combines with J gene TRBJ1-5; D is ambiguous. Trimming took off 3 bases at V and 1 base at J, with 4 bases between the two ends. CDR1 is DFQATT, CDR2 SNEGSKA, per germline (reference sequence). This CDR3 contains 12 residues. Written as DNA, the CDR3 is TGCAGTGCTAGGAGCAGCAATCAGCCCCAGCATTTT. Its protein is CSARSSNQPQHF.

This rearrangement joins TRBV24-1 to TRBJ2-1; D gene uncertain. Germline CDR1 reads KGHDR; CDR2 reads SFDVKD. CDR3 length: 14 residues. V shed 3 bases and J shed 8 bases, with 13 bases lying between them. The CDR3 nucleotides are TGTGCCACCAGTGATCCCCTTGGATGGGATGAGCAGTTCTTC. Encoded protein: CATSDPLGWDEQFF.

This sequence joins TRBV7-3 and TRBJ2-3; no clear D. V lost 5 bases to trimming and J lost 2 bases, with 8 bases between them. This CDR3 is 13 amino acids long. The germline gives CDR1 SGHTA, CDR2 FQGTGA. The CDR3 DNA sequence: TGTGCCAGCAGCCCCAGGTACACAGATACGCAGTATTTT. This translates into CASSPRYTDTQYF. The full variable domain, in which reference TRBV7-3 and TRBJ2-3 provide the parts outside the CDR3, is GAGVSQTPSNKVTEKGKYVELRCDPISGHTALYWYRQSLGQGPEFLIYFQGTGAADDSGLPNDRFFAVRPEGSVSTLKIQRTERGDSAVYLCASSPRYTDTQYFGPGTRLTVL.

The chain combines TRBV5-1 with TRBJ2-7, with 8 positions matching TRBD1. The ends lost 3 bases at V and 7 bases at J; junction bases unmatched: 6. Germline CDR1 reads SGHRS; CDR2 reads YFSETQ. The CDR3 consists of 13 residues. The CDR3 loop reads CASSSGQGSEQYV. In DNA form, the CDR3 reads TGCGCCAGCAGCTCCGGACAGGGAAGTGAGCAGTACGTC.

The genes are TRBV7-2 and TRBJ2-5; D not certain. Looked up from germline, CDR1 is SGHTA and CDR2 is FQGNSA. V was cut by 3 bases and J by 2 bases, with 7 bases left in between. This CDR3 comprises 13 residues. CDR3 protein: CASSFYAQETQYF. Written as DNA, the CDR3 is TGTGCCAGCAGCTTTTACGCACAAGAGACCCAGTACTTC.

A few counts support this clonotype. The chain recombines TRBV4-1 with TRBJ2-7, with 7 bases aligning to TRBD1. The CDR3 is 14 amino acids. J was trimmed by 2 bases and V by 4 bases; bases with no gene match: 5. Germline lookup yields CDR1 MGHRA and CDR2 YSYEKL. CDR3 in DNA: TGCGCCAGCAGCCCCTTGAGGGGGCCCTACGAGCAGTACTTC. This gives the protein CASSPLRGPYEQYF.

The V gene is TRBV9, the J gene TRBJ2-3, with 9 bases that match TRBD1. Germline V gene sequence: CDR1 SGDLS, CDR2 YYNGEE. J was trimmed by 1 base and V by 4 bases; bases with no gene match: 4. The CDR3 loop spans 15 amino acids. CDR3 nucleotide sequence: TGTGCCAGCAGCTTCCGGGACAGGGGCACAGATACGCAGTATTTT. Translation gives CASSFRDRGTDTQYF.

As to this clonotype: Germline is not matched at one junction end, which may reflect a read error. The chain employs TRBV19 and TRBJ2-7, with 9 positions matching TRBD1. Germline values: CDR1 LNHDA, CDR2 SQIVND (reference sequence). The CDR3 has 13 residues. CDR3 residues: CACSMGQGYEQYF. The CDR3 region has the DNA TGTGCCTGTAGTATGGGACAGGGCTACGAGCAGTACTTC.

CDR3 amino acids: CASTLDRVMNTEAFF. The CDR3 DNA sequence: TGTGCCAGCACCCTGGACAGGGTTATGAACACTGAAGCTTTCTTT. The J gene is TRBJ1-1, the V gene TRBV2; 8 nucleotides line up with TRBD1. This CDR3 contains 15 residues. V shed 7 bases and J 0 bases; nucleotides not matched to a gene: 7. The germline V gene has CDR1 SNHLY and CDR2 FYNNEI.

This chain's CDR3 is CASKGSLGNSPLHF. In nucleotides, the CDR3 is TGCGCCAGCAAGGGGAGCCTGGGTAATTCACCCCTCCACTTT. The rearrangement links TRBV5-1 to TRBJ1-6, with D possibly being TRBD1 (5 bases). In germline, CDR1 is SGHRS, CDR2 YFSETQ. This CDR3 region has 14 residues. V was clipped by 6 bases and J by 6 bases, with 13 bases between them.

The table lists this clonotype with a few counts. This chain uses TRBV2 with TRBJ2-3; the D is unclear. The CDR3 spans 11 residues. The V gene's germline CDR1 is SNHLY and CDR2 FYNNEI. The V end lost 3 bases, the J end lost 5 bases, and 3 bases lay between the germline ends. CDR3 DNA sequence: TGTGCCAGCAGTGATGAAGATACGCAGTATTTT. As protein: CASSDEDTQYF.

The chain employs TRBV5-1 and TRBJ1-1, with 7 bases that match TRBD1. Germline V gives CDR1 SGHRS, CDR2 YFSETQ. With 1 base clipped from V and 1 base from J, the junction kept 1 base outside the gene matches. The CDR3 consists of 14 residues. The CDR3 DNA sequence: TGCGCCAGCAGCTTGACAGGGGAGAACACTGAAGCTTTCTTT. Translating it yields CASSLTGENTEAFF.

The chain is built from TRBV6-2 or TRBV6-3 and TRBJ1-5; a weak D match, TRBD1 (5 bases). Trimming took 6 bases from V and 4 from J, leaving 13 bases between them. The germline V gene has CDR1 MNHEY and CDR2 SVGEGT. The CDR3 is made up of 14 amino acids. The CDR3 sequence is CASSTTSGNQPQHF. CDR3 DNA: TGTGCCAGCAGCACAACGTCAGGGAATCAGCCCCAGCATTTT.

A few counts support this clonotype. This sequence joins TRBV2 and TRBJ1-1; 8 bases fit TRBD1. The length of the CDR3 is 15 residues. CDR1 is SNHLY and CDR2 is FYNNEI in the germline V gene. The junction had 9 bases not matched to a gene; V was cut back by 2 bases and J by 7 bases. This chain's CDR3 is CASSELRQGAIEAFF. CDR3 coding DNA: TGTGCCAGCAGTGAACTCCGGCAGGGGGCGATTGAAGCTTTCTTT.

The V and J genes are TRBV11-2 and TRBJ1-3; D is ambiguous. V was clipped by 1 base and J by 1 base, with 8 bases between them. The germline gives CDR1 SGHAT, CDR2 FQNNGV. The CDR3 totals 15 residues. Here the CDR3 DNA reads TGTGCCAGCAGCTTAGTTACCATATCTGGAAACACCATATATTTT. It translates to CASSLVTISGNTIYF.

The V gene is TRBV19, the J gene TRBJ2-2; D not resolved. Trimming stripped 3 bases from V and 3 bases from J, with 14 bases between. The CDR3 sequence is 16 residues long. CDR1 is LNHDA and CDR2 is SQIVND in the germline V gene (reference sequence). Here the CDR3 reads CASSIKGIRDTGELFF. Written as DNA, the CDR3 is TGTGCCAGTAGTATTAAGGGTATCCGGGACACCGGGGAGCTGTTTTTT.

The V call is TRBV30, the J call TRBJ1-2, with D unclear. Germline CDR1 reads GTSNPN; CDR2 reads SVGIG (reference sequence). This CDR3 has 11 residues. V was pared by 2 bases and J by 8 bases, with 9 bases between. Here the CDR3 reads CAWSPGEGYTF. CDR3 bases: TGTGCCTGGAGTCCCGGGGAGGGCTACACCTTC.